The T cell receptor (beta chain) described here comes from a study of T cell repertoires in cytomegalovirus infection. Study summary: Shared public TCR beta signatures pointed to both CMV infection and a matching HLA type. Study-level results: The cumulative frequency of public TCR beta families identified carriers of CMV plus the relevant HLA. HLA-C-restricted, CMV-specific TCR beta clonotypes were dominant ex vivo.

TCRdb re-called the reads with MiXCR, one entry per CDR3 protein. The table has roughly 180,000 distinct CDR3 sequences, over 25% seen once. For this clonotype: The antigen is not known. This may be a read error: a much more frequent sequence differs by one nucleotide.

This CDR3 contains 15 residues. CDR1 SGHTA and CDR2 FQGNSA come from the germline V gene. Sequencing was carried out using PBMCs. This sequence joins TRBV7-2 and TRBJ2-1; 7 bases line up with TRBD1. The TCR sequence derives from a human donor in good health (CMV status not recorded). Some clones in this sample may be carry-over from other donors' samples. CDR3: CASSFRQGSVNKQFF. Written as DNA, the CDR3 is TGTGCCAGCAGCTTCCGACAGGGTTCGGTCAATAAGCAGTTCTTC.